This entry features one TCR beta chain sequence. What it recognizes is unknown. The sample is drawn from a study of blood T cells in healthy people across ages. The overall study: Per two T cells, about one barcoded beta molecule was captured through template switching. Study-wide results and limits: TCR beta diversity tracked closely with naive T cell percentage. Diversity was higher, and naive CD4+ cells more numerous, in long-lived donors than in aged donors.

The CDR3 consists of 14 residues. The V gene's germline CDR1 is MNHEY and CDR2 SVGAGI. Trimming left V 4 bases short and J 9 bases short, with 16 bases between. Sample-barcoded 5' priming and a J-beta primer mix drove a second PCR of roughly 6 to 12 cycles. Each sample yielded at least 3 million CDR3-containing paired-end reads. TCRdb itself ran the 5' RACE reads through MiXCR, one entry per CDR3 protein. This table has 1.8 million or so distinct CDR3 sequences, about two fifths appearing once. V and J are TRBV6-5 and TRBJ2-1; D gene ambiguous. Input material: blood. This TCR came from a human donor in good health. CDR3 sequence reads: CASSSPVRLREQFF. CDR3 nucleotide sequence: TGTGCCAGCAGTTCGCCCGTACGGTTACGTGAGCAGTTCTTC.